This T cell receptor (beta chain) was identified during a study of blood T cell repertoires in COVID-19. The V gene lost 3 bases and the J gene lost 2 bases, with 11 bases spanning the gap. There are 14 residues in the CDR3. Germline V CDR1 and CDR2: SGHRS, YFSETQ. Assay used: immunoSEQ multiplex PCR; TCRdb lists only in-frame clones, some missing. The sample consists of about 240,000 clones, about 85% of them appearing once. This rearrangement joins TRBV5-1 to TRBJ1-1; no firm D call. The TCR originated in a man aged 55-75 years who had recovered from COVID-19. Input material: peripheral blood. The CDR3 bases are TGCGCCAGCAGCTATGAGGGCACTAACACTGAAGCTTTCTTT. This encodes CASSYEGTNTEAFF.